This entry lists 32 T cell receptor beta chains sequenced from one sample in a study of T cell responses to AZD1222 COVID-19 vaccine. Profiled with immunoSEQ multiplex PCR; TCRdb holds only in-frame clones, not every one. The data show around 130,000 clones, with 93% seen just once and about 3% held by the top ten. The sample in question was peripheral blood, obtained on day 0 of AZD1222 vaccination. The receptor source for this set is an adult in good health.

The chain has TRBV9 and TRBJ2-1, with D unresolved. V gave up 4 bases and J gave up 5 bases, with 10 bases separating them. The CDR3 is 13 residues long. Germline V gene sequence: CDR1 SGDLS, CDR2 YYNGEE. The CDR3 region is CASSRAPNNEQFF. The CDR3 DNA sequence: TGTGCCAGCAGCCGGGCCCCAAACAATGAGCAGTTCTTC.

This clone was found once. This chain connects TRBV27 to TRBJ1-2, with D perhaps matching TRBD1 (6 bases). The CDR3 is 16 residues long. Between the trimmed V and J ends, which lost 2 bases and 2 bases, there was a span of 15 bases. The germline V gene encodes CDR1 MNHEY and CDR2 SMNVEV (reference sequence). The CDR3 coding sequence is TGTGCCAGCAGTTTAAGGGGGACACAGCCCAACTATGGCTACACCTTC. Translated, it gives CASSLRGTQPNYGYTF.

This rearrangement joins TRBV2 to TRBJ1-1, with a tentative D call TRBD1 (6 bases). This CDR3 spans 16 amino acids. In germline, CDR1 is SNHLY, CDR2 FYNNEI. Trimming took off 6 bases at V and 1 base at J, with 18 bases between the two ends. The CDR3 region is CASSHLLGGPNTEAFF. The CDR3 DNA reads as TGTGCCAGCAGCCATCTCCTAGGGGGGCCGAACACTGAAGCTTTCTTT.

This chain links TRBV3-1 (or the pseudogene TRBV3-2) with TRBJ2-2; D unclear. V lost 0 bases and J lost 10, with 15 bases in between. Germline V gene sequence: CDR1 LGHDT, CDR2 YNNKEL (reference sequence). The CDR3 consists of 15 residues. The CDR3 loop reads CASSQDLAARVELFF. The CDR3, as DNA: TGTGCCAGCAGCCAAGATCTGGCAGCTCGAGTGGAGCTGTTTTTT.

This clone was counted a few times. Here the CDR3 reads CSARHSYEQYF. Here the CDR3 DNA reads TGCAGTGCTAGGCACTCCTACGAGCAGTACTTC. The chain has TRBV20-1 and TRBJ2-7; no clear D gene. V was pared by 3 bases and J by 0 bases, with 3 bases between. CDR3 length: 11 residues. Germline V CDR1 and CDR2: DFQATT, SNEGSKA (reference sequence).

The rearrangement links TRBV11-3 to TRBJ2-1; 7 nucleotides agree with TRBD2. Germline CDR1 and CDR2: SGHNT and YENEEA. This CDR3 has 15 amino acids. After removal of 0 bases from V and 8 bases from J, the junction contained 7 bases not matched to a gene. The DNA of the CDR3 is TGTGCCAGCAGCTTAGATCTTACTAGCGACGATGAGCAGTTCTTC. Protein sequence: CASSLDLTSDDEQFF. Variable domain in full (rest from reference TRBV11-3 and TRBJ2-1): EAGVVQSPRYKIIEKKQPVAFWCNPISGHNTLYWYLQNLGQGPELLIRYENEEAVDDSQLPKDRFSAERLKGVDSTLKIQPAELGDSAVYLCASSLDLTSDDEQFFGPGTRLTVL.

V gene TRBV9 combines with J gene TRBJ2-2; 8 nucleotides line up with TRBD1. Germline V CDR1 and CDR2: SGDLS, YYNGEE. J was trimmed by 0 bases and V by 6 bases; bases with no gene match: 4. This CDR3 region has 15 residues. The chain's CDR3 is CASTRTGSNTGELFF. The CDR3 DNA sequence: TGTGCCAGCACCCGGACAGGGTCGAACACCGGGGAGCTGTTTTTT.

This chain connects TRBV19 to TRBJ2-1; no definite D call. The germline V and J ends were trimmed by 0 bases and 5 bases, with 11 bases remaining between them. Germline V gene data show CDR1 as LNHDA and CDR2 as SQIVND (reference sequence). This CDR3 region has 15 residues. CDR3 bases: TGTGCCAGTAGTATAGACTGGGCAGTCAACAATGAGCAGTTCTTC. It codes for CASSIDWAVNNEQFF.

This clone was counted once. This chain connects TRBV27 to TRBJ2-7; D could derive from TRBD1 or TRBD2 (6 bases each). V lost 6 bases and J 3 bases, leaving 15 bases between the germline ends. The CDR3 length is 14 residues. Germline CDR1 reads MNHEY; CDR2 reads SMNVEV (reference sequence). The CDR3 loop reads CASRGSGGHYEQYF. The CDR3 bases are TGTGCCAGCAGGGGTTCCGGGGGACACTACGAGCAGTACTTC.

The CDR3 is CASSEVDSPLHF. The CDR3 DNA follows: TGTGCCAGCAGTGAAGTGGATTCACCCCTCCACTTT. This chain joins TRBV6-1 and TRBJ1-6; D remains unclear. The CDR3 has 12 residues. Trimming pared 1 base from V and 8 bases from J, leaving 3 bases between. Looked up from germline, CDR1 is MNHNS and CDR2 is SASEGT.

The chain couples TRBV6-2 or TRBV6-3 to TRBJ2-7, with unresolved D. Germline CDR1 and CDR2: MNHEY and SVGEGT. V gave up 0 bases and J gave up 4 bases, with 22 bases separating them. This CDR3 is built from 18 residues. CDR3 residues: CASSYSSRNSKIGYEQYF. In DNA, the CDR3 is TGTGCCAGCAGTTACTCGAGTAGGAACAGCAAAATCGGGTACGAGCAGTACTTC.

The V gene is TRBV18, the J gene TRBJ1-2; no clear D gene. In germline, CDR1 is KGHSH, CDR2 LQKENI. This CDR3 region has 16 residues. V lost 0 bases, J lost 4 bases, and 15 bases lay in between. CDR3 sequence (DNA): TGTGCCAGCTCACCACCGTCGGCCGCCGGCGGCTATGGCTACACCTTC. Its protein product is CASSPPSAAGGYGYTF.

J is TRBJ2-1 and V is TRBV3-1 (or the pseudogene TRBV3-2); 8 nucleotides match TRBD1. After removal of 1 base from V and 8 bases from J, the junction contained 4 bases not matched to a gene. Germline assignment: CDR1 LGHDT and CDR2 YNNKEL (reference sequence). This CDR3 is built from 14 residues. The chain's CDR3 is CASSQGGQGYEQFF. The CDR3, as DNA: TGTGCCAGCAGCCAAGGAGGACAGGGATATGAGCAGTTCTTC.

This CDR3 is CASSWMGGGEDIQYF. As DNA, the CDR3 is TGCGCCAGCAGCTGGATGGGTGGGGGAGAGGACATTCAGTACTTC. The V call is TRBV5-1, the J call TRBJ2-4; D might be TRBD1 or TRBD2, each matching 5 bases. Trimming shortened V by 3 bases and J by 8 bases, and 18 bases separated the two germline ends. CDR3 length equals 15 residues. Per germline, CDR1 SGHRS and CDR2 YFSETQ.

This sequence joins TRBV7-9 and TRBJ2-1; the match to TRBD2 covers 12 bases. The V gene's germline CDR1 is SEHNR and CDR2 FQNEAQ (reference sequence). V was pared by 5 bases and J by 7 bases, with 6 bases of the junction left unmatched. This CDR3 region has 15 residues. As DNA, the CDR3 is TGTGCCAGCAGCCGCGGACTAGCGGGACGGAATGAGCAGTTCTTC. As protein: CASSRGLAGRNEQFF.

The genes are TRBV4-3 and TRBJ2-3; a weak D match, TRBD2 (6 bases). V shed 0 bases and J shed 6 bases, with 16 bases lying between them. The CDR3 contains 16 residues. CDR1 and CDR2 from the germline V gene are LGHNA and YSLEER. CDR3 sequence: CASSQEGGLVPDTQYF. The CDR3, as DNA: TGCGCCAGCAGCCAAGAGGGAGGCCTAGTGCCCGATACGCAGTATTTT.

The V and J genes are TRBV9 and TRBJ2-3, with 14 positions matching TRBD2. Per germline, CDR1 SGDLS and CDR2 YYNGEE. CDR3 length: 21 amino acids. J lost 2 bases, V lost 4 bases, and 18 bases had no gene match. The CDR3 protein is CASSHSSDKPGLAGVTDTQYF. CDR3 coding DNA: TGTGCCAGCAGCCACTCATCAGATAAACCGGGACTAGCGGGAGTCACAGATACGCAGTATTTT.

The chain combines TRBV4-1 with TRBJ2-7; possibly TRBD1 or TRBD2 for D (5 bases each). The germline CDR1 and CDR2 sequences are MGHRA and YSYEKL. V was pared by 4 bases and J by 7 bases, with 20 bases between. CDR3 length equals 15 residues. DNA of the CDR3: TGCGCCAGCAGCCTTCGACAGAACCCGACGGGAGAGCAGTACTTC. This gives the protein CASSLRQNPTGEQYF.

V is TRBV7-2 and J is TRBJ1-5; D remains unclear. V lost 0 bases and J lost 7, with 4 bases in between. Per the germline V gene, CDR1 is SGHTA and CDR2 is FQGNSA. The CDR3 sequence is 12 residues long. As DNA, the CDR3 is TGTGCCAGCAGCTTAGCAGGGCAGCCCCAGCATTTT. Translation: CASSLAGQPQHF.

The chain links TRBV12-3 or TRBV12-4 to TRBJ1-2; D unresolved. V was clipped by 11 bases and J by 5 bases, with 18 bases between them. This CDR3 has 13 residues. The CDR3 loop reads CADPPFPRYGYTF. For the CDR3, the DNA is TGTGCCGACCCCCCATTCCCCCGGTATGGCTACACCTTC.

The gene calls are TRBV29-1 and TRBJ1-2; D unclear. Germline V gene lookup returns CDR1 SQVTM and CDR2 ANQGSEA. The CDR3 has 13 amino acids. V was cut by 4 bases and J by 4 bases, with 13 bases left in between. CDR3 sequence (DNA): TGCAGCGTTGTACCTTATAGTGGCTATGGCTACACCTTC. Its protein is CSVVPYSGYGYTF.

CDR3 region: CARDSGPNYGYTF. The CDR3 DNA reads as TGTGCCAGGGACAGTGGACCTAACTATGGCTACACCTTC. V usage is TRBV7-2 and J usage is TRBJ1-2; weak D call: TRBD1 (6 bases). CDR1 and CDR2 (germline): SGHTA, FQGNSA. Trimming pared 9 bases from V and 0 bases from J, leaving 11 bases between. The CDR3 is 13 amino acids.

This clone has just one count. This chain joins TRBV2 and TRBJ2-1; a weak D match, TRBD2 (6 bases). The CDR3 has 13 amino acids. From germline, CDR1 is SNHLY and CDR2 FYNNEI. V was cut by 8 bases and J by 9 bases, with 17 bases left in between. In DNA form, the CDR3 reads TGTGCCAGCGGTGCGAGACTAGGGGCTGAGCAGTTCTTC. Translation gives CASGARLGAEQFF.

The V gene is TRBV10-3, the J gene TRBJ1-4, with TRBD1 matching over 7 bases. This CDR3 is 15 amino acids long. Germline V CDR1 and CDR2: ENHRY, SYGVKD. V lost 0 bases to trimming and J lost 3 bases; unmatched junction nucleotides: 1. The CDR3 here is CAISESGQSNEKLFF. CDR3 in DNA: TGTGCCATCAGTGAGTCGGGACAGTCTAATGAAAAACTGTTTTTT.

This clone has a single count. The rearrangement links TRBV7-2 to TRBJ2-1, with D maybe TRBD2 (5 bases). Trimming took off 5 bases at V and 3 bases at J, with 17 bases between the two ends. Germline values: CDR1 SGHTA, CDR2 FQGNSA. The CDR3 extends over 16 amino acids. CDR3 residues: CASSPWLAGLYNEQFF. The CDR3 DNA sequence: TGTGCCAGCAGCCCCTGGCTGGCGGGCCTCTACAATGAGCAGTTCTTC. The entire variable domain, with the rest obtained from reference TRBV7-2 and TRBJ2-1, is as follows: GAGVSQSPSNKVTEKGKDVELRCDPISGHTALYWYRQSLGQGLEFLIYFQGNSAPDKSGLPSDRFSAERTGGSVSTLTIQRTQQEDSAVYLCASSPWLAGLYNEQFFGPGTRLTVL.

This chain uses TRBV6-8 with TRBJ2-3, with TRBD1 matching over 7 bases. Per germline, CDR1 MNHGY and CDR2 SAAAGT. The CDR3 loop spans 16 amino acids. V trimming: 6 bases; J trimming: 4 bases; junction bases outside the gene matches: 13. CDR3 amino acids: CASSRPGRGNADTQYF. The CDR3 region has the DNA TGTGCCAGCAGCCGCCCGGGCAGGGGGAATGCAGATACGCAGTATTTT.

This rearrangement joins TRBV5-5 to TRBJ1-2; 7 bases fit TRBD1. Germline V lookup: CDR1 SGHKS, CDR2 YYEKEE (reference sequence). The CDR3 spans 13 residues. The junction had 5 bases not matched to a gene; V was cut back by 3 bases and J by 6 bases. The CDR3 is CASSSQGDDGYTF. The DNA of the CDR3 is TGTGCCAGCAGCTCTCAGGGGGACGATGGCTACACCTTC.

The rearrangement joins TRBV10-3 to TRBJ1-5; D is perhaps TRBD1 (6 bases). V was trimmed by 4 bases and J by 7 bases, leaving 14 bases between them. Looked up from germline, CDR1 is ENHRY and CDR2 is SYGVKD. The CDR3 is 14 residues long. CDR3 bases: TGTGCCATCAGTGTTCAACAGGGAGGACAGCCCCAGCATTTT. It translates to CAISVQQGGQPQHF.

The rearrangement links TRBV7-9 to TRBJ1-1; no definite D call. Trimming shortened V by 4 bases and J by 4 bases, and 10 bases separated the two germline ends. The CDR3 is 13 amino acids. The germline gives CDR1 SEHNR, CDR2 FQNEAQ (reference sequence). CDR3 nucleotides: TGTGCCAGCAGCTCATTTGTTGGCACTGAAGCTTTCTTT. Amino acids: CASSSFVGTEAFF.

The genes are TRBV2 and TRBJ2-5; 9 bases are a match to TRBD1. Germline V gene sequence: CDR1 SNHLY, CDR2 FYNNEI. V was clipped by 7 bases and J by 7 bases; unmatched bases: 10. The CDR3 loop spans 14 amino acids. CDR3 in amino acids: CASIISGTGMTQYF. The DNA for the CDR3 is TGTGCCAGCATTATATCCGGGACAGGGATGACCCAGTACTTC.

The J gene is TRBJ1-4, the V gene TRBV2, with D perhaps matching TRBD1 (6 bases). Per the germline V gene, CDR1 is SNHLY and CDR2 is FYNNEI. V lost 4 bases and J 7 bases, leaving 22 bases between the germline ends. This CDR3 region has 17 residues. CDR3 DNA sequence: TGTGCCAGCAGTGGAGTTTATGGGCGGGGGGCCATTGAAAAACTGTTTTTT. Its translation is CASSGVYGRGAIEKLFF.

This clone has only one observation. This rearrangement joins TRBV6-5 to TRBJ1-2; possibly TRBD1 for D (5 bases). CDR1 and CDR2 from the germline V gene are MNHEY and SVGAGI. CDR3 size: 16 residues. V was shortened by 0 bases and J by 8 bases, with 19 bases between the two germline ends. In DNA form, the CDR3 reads TGTGCCAGCAGTTACTCGCGGACCAAGGGGAAGAGGGGCTACACCTTC. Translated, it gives CASSYSRTKGKRGYTF.